These T cell receptor beta chains were read from a single sample in a study of regulatory T cells in long-lasting Graves disease. MiXCR was run by TCRdb on the multiplex PCR reads, yielding one entry per CDR3 protein. The table shows fewer than 650,000 distinct CDR3 sequences, with 15% to 20% occurring only once. This sample also belongs to another study, concerning T cells in Graves' hyperthyroidism and ophthalmopathy.

The source material was peripheral blood mononuclear cells (PBMCs), sampled at new diagnosis, from a patient treated with antithyroid drugs. These receptor sequences come from a man younger than 35 with Graves disease. Each CDR3 is given with its conserved first and last residue. The D gene is left open where the match is weak. Part of the rows lack a size; the others show once, few, many or a class for expanded clones.

J	V	size	D	CDR3	DNA
TRBJ1-3	TRBV12-3/TRBV12-4	few	NA	CASSFRQGNTIYF	TGTGCCAGCAGTTTTCGACAGGGAAACACCATATATTTT
TRBJ1-2	TRBV11-1	many	TRBD1	CASSRDSYYGYTF	TGTGCCAGCAGCCGGGACAGCTACTATGGCTACACCTTC
TRBJ2-2	TRBV28	many	TRBD2	CASNLSPSGTNTGELFF	TGTGCCAGCAACCTCTCCCCTAGCGGGACGAACACCGGGGAGCTGTTTTTT
TRBJ2-7	TRBV27	few	NA	CASSIGFSSYEQYF	TGTGCCAGCAGCATAGGGTTCAGCTCCTACGAGCAGTACTTC
TRBJ2-1	TRBV2	many	TRBD2	CASSDLAGGRYNEQFF	TGTGCCAGCAGTGATTTAGCGGGAGGGCGGTACAATGAGCAGTTCTTC
TRBJ2-3	TRBV13	NA	TRBD2	CASSLLAGEADTQYF	TGTGCCAGCAGCTTACTAGCGGGGGAAGCAGATACGCAGTATTTT
TRBJ1-2	TRBV28	many	NA	CASTLLAGVGYGYTF	TGTGCCAGCACCCTACTAGCGGGGGTGGGCTATGGCTACACCTTC
TRBJ1-1	TRBV5-1	NA	NA	CASSGNRHTEAFF	TGCGCCAGCAGCGGCAACAGACACACTGAAGCTTTCTTT
TRBJ1-1	TRBV27	many	NA	CASTPRGELRAFF	TGTGCCAGCACCCCGCGAGGGGAGCTGAGAGCTTTCTTT
TRBJ2-3	TRBV7-8	NA	NA	CASSLYRIDTQYF	TGTGCCAGCAGCTTATACCGGATAGATACGCAGTATTTT
TRBJ1-4	TRBV18	few	NA	CASSPWQKNEKLFF	TGTGCCAGCTCACCTTGGCAGAAGAATGAAAAACTGTTTTTT
TRBJ2-3	TRBV5-1	many	TRBD2	CASSAGGNLDTQYF	TGCGCCAGCAGCGCGGGAGGAAATCTAGATACGCAGTATTTT
TRBJ2-5	TRBV7-2	many	TRBD2	CASSVSSSGRARETQYF	TGTGCCAGCAGCGTAAGCTCTAGCGGGAGGGCCCGTGAGACCCAGTACTTC
TRBJ1-1	TRBV2	many	TRBD1	CASKRQGVLNTEAFF	TGTGCCAGCAAGCGGCAGGGGGTGCTGAACACTGAAGCTTTCTTT
TRBJ1-1	TRBV5-1	few	NA	CASSLVVDTEAFF	TGCGCCAGCAGCTTGGTGGTCGACACTGAAGCTTTCTTT
TRBJ2-1	TRBV27	few	NA	CASSPVSTSYNEQFF	TGTGCCAGCAGTCCGGTGAGCACCTCCTACAATGAGCAGTTCTTC
TRBJ2-5	TRBV10-3	NA	TRBD2	CAINDLTSGRRAETQYF	TGTGCCATCAATGACTTGACTAGCGGGCGGAGGGCGGAGACCCAGTACTTC